This TCR beta chain was found in a study of OX40 agonist ivuxolimab in advanced cancers. Details on this clone: The junction shows a germline mismatch at one end, possibly a read error.

Germline loops: CDR1 SEHNR, CDR2 FQNEAQ (reference sequence). This CDR3 spans 15 amino acids. The method was immunoSEQ multiplex PCR; TCRdb's version includes in-frame clones alone and lacks a portion of them. The sample includes around 12,000 clones, roughly 88% of them seen just once. The specimen comprised CD4+ or CD8+ T cells sorted from blood, sampled in a trial of the OX40 agonist ivuxolimab. This sequence originates from an adult with an advanced solid tumor such as melanoma, head and neck, liver or kidney cancer. The chain is built from TRBV7-9 and TRBJ2-7; tentative D call: TRBD2 (5 bases). Here the CDR3 reads CASSRKDSAAYEQYF. The CDR3, as DNA: TGCGCCAGCAGCCGGAAGGACTCGGCCGCCTACGAGCAGTACTTC.